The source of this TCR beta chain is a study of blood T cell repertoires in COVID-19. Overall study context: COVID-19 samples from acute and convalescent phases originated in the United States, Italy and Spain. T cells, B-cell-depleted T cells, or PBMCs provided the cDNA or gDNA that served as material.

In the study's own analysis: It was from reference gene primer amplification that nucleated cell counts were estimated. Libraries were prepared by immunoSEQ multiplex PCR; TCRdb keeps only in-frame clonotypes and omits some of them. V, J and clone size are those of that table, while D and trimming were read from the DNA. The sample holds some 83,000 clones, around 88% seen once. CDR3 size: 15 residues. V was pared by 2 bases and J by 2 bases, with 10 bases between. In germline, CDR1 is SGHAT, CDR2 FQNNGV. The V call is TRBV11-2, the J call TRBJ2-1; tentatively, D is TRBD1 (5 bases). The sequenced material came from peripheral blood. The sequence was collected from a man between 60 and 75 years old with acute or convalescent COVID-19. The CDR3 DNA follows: TGTGCCAGCAGCTTACGGCAGGGTACCTACAATGAGCAGTTCTTC. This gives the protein CASSLRQGTYNEQFF.